The subject of this entry is one TCR beta chain. Antigen: not known. Only in-frame clones appear in the TCRdb table, and some are missing; sequencing was by immunoSEQ multiplex PCR. Here the sample spans about 460,000 clones, 70% to 90% being singletons. Treatment denoted: roughly 19 received Ad26.COV2.S at low or high dose, single or two shots; five or six received placebo; per-sample allocation not given. Sampling took place 63 days after the first vaccine or placebo injection. This Boston cohort included adults aged 18-55 years. The source of the sample is a study of Ad26.COV2.S vaccination and SARS-CoV-2 variants. Whole-study results and caveats: Relative to placebo recipients, vaccine recipients exhibited elevated spike-specific TCR breadth. An underestimation of total T cell responses may have resulted from the TCR breadth and depth analyses. Non-spike TCR breadth was similar in vaccine and placebo recipients.

V gave up 6 bases and J gave up 2 bases, with 14 bases separating them. The germline CDR1 and CDR2 sequences are SEHNR and FQNEAQ (reference sequence). This CDR3 comprises 15 residues. This sequence was found in a person between 18 and 60 years old who received the Ad26.COV2.S COVID-19 vaccine or a placebo. The sequences come from peripheral blood, collected in a trial of Ad26.COV2.S vaccine versus placebo. The chain combines TRBV7-9 with TRBJ1-3; D may be TRBD1 (6 bases). CDR3 loop: CASRAPGDPGNTIYF. As DNA, the CDR3 is TGTGCCAGCAGAGCCCCAGGGGATCCTGGAAACACCATATATTTT.